The 26 T cell receptor beta chains below all came from one sample that was sequenced in a study of T cell clonality in common variable immunodeficiency. Profiling relied on immunoSEQ multiplex PCR, and the TCRdb table lists in-frame clones only, not all of them. In total the sample includes some 32,000 clones, none of them seen once. Sequences were obtained from peripheral blood mononuclear cells. These TCRs come from a person between 18 and 75 years old in good health.

This clone was detected ten times or more. Read sequence stops 3 residues before the CDR3 end, and the germline J gene provides the missing end. This sequence joins TRBV2 and TRBJ2-5; D possibly corresponds to TRBD2 (5 bases). This CDR3 comprises 15 residues. CDR1 SNHLY and CDR2 FYNNEI come from the germline V gene. V gave up 1 base and J gave up 0 bases, with 9 bases separating them. The CDR3 spells CASSEVGLYQETQYF. The sequenced CDR3 bases are TGTGCCAGCAGTGAAGTCGGACTGTACCAAGAGACC.

This clone was seen at least ten times. The read ends 3 residues shy of where the CDR3 ends; the end is completed using the germline J gene. The V and J genes are TRBV18 and TRBJ1-2; 8 nucleotides agree with TRBD1. Germline lookup yields CDR1 KGHSH and CDR2 LQKENI. The trim removed 3 bases at V and 6 bases at J, leaving 9 bases unmatched. CDR3 length: 15 amino acids. The covered CDR3 bases are TGTGCCAGCTCACCTAGACAGGGGTCTGCTGATGGC. Translation: CASSPRQGSADG. The full CDR3 reads CASSPRQGSADGYTF.

This clone was seen ten or more times. The sequence runs out 3 residues before the end of the CDR3; the remainder is reconstructed from the germline J gene. The V and J genes are TRBV6-2 or TRBV6-3 and TRBJ2-2; a weak D match, TRBD1 (5 bases). Deletions cut 2 bases from V and 4 bases from J, with 11 bases between. The V gene's germline CDR1 is MNHEY and CDR2 SVGEGT. This CDR3 contains 15 residues. The CDR3 loop reads CASSYEGRATGELFF. The part of the CDR3 DNA that was read is TGTGCCAGCAGTTACGAAGGCAGGGCCACCGGGGAG.

This clone was seen ten or more times. The observed sequence ends 3 residues before the CDR3 terminus, with the missing tail filled in from the germline J gene. J is TRBJ2-5 and V is TRBV7-8, with 10 bases matching TRBD2. CDR1 is SGHVS and CDR2 is FQNEAQ in the germline V gene. This CDR3 region has 17 residues. Trimming took 0 bases from V and 1 from J; bases not matched to a gene: 5. The DNA read from the CDR3 is TGTGCCAGCAGCTTAGCCGGGCTAGCGGGGGCCCAAGAGACC. Translating it yields CASSLAGLAGAQET. The whole CDR3 protein reads CASSLAGLAGAQETQYF.

This clone was detected only a few times. The CDR3 goes on 3 residues after the read ends, and that part is filled in from the germline J gene. The V call is TRBV18, the J call TRBJ1-1; D is perhaps TRBD1 (6 bases). CDR1 and CDR2 (germline): KGHSH, LQKENI. The CDR3 covers 13 residues. CDR3 DNA, as far as it was read: TGTGCCAGCTCACCCTACTCCGGGACAGAA. Amino acid sequence: CASSPYSGTE. The full CDR3 is CASSPYSGTEAFF.

A word on this clone: The read ends 3 residues before the CDR3 terminus; that terminus is restored from the germline J gene. V usage is TRBV7-3 and J usage is TRBJ1-4; TRBD1 is a possible D gene (5 bases). Per the germline V gene, CDR1 is SGHTA and CDR2 is FQGTGA. The CDR3 covers 14 residues. The CDR3: CASSLSGPHSPLFF. The CDR3 bases that were read are TGTGCCAGCAGCTTATCAGGGCCCCATTCACCA.

At least ten counts were recorded for this clone. The read finishes 3 residues shy of the CDR3 end, and the germline J gene is used to complete it. The chain employs TRBV29-1 and TRBJ2-1; 10 bases align to TRBD2. The V gene's germline CDR1 is SQVTM and CDR2 ANQGSEA. CDR3 size: 22 residues. V was clipped by 0 bases and J by 3 bases; unmatched bases: 23. The part of the CDR3 DNA that was read is TGCAGCGTTGAAGATCCCCACAAAGCCAGCGGGAGGGGCGCGGTTTTCTACAATGAG. Its protein is CSVEDPHKASGRGAVFYNE. The full-length CDR3 reads as CSVEDPHKASGRGAVFYNEQFF.

This clone has only a few counts. The read ends 3 residues shy of where the CDR3 ends; the end is completed using the germline J gene. This chain uses TRBV2 with TRBJ1-5; D is uncertain. CDR1 is SNHLY, CDR2 FYNNEI, per germline. The CDR3 loop spans 13 amino acids. The sequenced CDR3 bases are TGTGCGGGCAGGCTGGATAGCAATCAGCCC. This gives the protein CAGRLDSNQP. The whole CDR3 region reads CAGRLDSNQPQHF.

This clone appeared many times. The read is 3 residues too short to cover the CDR3 end, so that end is filled in from the germline J gene. The V and J genes are TRBV6-1 and TRBJ2-7; 9 nucleotides align to TRBD2. The CDR3 spans 16 residues. From germline, CDR1 is MNHNS and CDR2 SASEGT. V trimming: 1 base; J trimming: 2 bases; junction bases outside the gene matches: 6. The sequenced CDR3 bases are TGTGCCAGCAGTGAAGGAGTTAGCGGGAGTCCCTACGAG. It specifies CASSEGVSGSPYE. The full CDR3 reads CASSEGVSGSPYEQYF.

This clone was observed many times. The read comes to an end 3 residues before the CDR3 does, leaving the germline J gene to fill in the end. The chain uses TRBV18 and TRBJ1-2; D gene ambiguous. The CDR3 spans 14 residues. The germline V and J ends were trimmed by 3 bases and 1 base, with 9 bases remaining between them. Germline V CDR1 and CDR2: KGHSH, LQKENI. CDR3 DNA (partial): TGTGCCAGCTCACCCGAAGCTAGTAACTATGGC. Protein product: CASSPEASNYG. The complete CDR3 sequence is CASSPEASNYGYTF.

This clone was seen at least ten times. The CDR3 end falls 3 residues outside the read, so it is completed with the germline J gene. The genes are TRBV7-3 and TRBJ2-3, with a tentative D call TRBD1 (6 bases). This CDR3 is built from 14 residues. The V gene's germline CDR1 is SGHTA and CDR2 FQGTGA. V was trimmed by 5 bases and J by 6 bases, leaving 15 bases between them. The sequenced CDR3 bases are TGTGCCAGCAGCCTCGGGACACCTCCCGATACG. Translation gives CASSLGTPPDT. The CDR3 reads in full as CASSLGTPPDTQYF.

This clone was recorded a few times. The missing CDR3 end, 3 residues past where the read stops, is filled in from the germline J gene. The chain is built from TRBV19 and TRBJ1-1; no firm D call. Germline CDR1 reads LNHDA; CDR2 reads SQIVND (reference sequence). The CDR3 has 12 amino acids. V lost 3 bases, J lost 3 bases, and 5 bases lay in between. The CDR3 sequence: CASSIPDTEAFF. CDR3 DNA (partial): TGTGCCAGTAGTATTCCGGACACTGAA.

Ten or more counts support this clone. CDR3 loop: CASSISGSGNEQFF. The part of the CDR3 DNA that was read is TGTGCCAGTAGTATATCGGGTTCGGGGAATGAG. This chain connects TRBV19 to TRBJ2-1; D is possibly TRBD2 (5 bases). The CDR3 end is not reached by the read, which stops 3 residues before it; the germline J gene fills it in. The V end lost 2 bases, the J end lost 7 bases, and 12 bases lay between the germline ends. The CDR3 spans 14 residues. CDR1 and CDR2 from the germline V gene are LNHDA and SQIVND (reference sequence).

Of note for this clone: With the read ending 3 residues before the CDR3 end, the germline J gene is used to fill in that end. The rearrangement uses TRBV18 and TRBJ1-1; 7 bases match TRBD1. Trimming cost V 5 bases and J 1 base; bases outside gene matches: 4. Germline lookup yields CDR1 KGHSH and CDR2 LQKENI. The CDR3 totals 14 residues. CDR3 sequence: CASSSGQSNTEAFF. The CDR3 DNA, read in part, is TGTGCCAGCTCATCGGGACAGTCGAACACTGAA.

This clone occurred a few times. With a far larger clone one base away, a read error is the likely cause. The sequenced fragment ends 3 residues before the CDR3 boundary, so the rest is inferred from the germline J gene. The chain uses TRBV5-5 and TRBJ2-3; 8 nucleotides agree with TRBD2. Unmatched junction bases numbered 2, after V lost 2 bases and J lost 0 bases. In germline, CDR1 is SGHKS, CDR2 YYEKEE (reference sequence). This CDR3 has 15 residues. The covered CDR3 bases are TGTGCCAGCAGCTTACCTAGCGGGAGCACAGATACG. Its translation is CASSLPSGSTDT. The CDR3 in its entirety is CASSLPSGSTDTQYF.

The table lists this clone with many counts. The read ends 3 residues before the CDR3 terminus; that terminus is restored from the germline J gene. This chain connects TRBV7-9 to TRBJ1-4, with D hard to call. V lost 5 bases and J 2 bases, leaving 12 bases between the germline ends. There are 15 residues in the CDR3. Germline CDR1 is SEHNR and CDR2 is FQNEAQ (reference sequence). The CDR3 spells CASSPNYPTNEKLFF. CDR3 DNA, as far as it was read: TGTGCCAGCAGCCCGAACTACCCCACTAATGAAAAA.

This clone occurred many times. Read data end 3 residues before the CDR3 end; the end is taken from the germline J gene. The chain has TRBV20-1 and TRBJ1-5; 7 positions agree with TRBD1. CDR1 and CDR2 from the germline V gene are DFQATT and SNEGSKA (reference sequence). After removal of 5 bases from V and 3 bases from J, the junction contained 7 bases not matched to a gene. The CDR3 extends over 14 amino acids. The CDR3 is CSASTGAPNQPQHF. CDR3 bases read: TGCAGTGCTTCCACAGGGGCCCCCAATCAGCCC.

This clone was recorded many times. The read ends 3 residues early relative to the CDR3; the germline J gene fills the gap. V usage is TRBV4-2 and J usage is TRBJ2-5; D perhaps matches TRBD2 (5 bases). This CDR3 contains 15 residues. Germline CDR1 LGHNA, CDR2 YNFKEQ. V dropped 1 base and J dropped 5 bases, with 14 bases sitting between them. Incomplete CDR3 DNA: TGTGCCAGCAGCCAAGCGCCCCACAGCGGCGAGACC. It encodes CASSQAPHSGET. The entire CDR3 is CASSQAPHSGETQYF.

Concerning this clone: Coverage ceases 3 residues before the CDR3 finishes, and the germline J gene fills in the end. The chain employs TRBV19 and TRBJ2-7, with TRBD1 as a possible D gene (6 bases). In germline, CDR1 is LNHDA, CDR2 SQIVND (reference sequence). Between the trimmed V and J ends, which lost 5 bases and 1 base, there was a span of 12 bases. The CDR3 sequence is 14 residues long. The CDR3 bases that were read are TGTGCCAGTAGTGCCCCAGGGGCTTCCTACGAG. As protein: CASSAPGASYE. The full CDR3 protein is CASSAPGASYEQYF.

There are many counts of this clone. The read finishes 3 residues shy of the CDR3 end, and the germline J gene is used to complete it. The chain recombines TRBV19 with TRBJ1-1; 7 bases align to TRBD1. Germline V lookup: CDR1 LNHDA, CDR2 SQIVND (reference sequence). CDR3 length: 15 amino acids. The V segment lost 0 bases and the J segment 2 bases; nucleotides outside the gene matches: 3. The CDR3 region is CASSIEPGGNTEAFF. The covered CDR3 bases are TGTGCCAGTAGTATAGAACCAGGGGGAAACACTGAA.

This clone appeared many times. The read ends 3 residues before the CDR3 terminus; that terminus is restored from the germline J gene. Different DNA sequences within this sample yield the same CDR3. The chain uses TRBV18 and TRBJ1-3; weak D call: TRBD1 (6 bases). This CDR3 spans 16 amino acids. In germline, CDR1 is KGHSH, CDR2 LQKENI. The V and J ends lost 5 bases and 0 bases respectively, with 14 bases between them. The CDR3 sequence is CASSRGGLASGNTIYF. Partial CDR3 DNA: TGTGCCAGCTCAAGGGGGGGCCTCGCCTCTGGAAACACC.

This clone was detected many times. The read gets to within 3 residues of the CDR3 end, and the germline J gene fills in the rest. The chain employs TRBV5-1 and TRBJ1-1; D unresolved. Germline values: CDR1 SGHRS, CDR2 YFSETQ. The CDR3 covers 15 residues. The V gene lost 5 bases and the J gene lost 6 bases, with 20 bases spanning the gap. CDR3 bases read: TGCGCCAGCAGGGTTGTGGACCGGGAGCGGCCTGAA. As protein: CASRVVDRERPE. The whole CDR3 sequence is CASRVVDRERPEAFF.

This clone was recorded at least ten times. Sequencing ends 3 residues short of the CDR3 end; the germline J gene provides the rest. This chain links TRBV18 with TRBJ1-2; 9 bases match TRBD1. J lost 7 bases, V lost 3 bases, and 0 bases had no gene match. CDR3 size: 12 residues. The germline CDR1 and CDR2 sequences are KGHSH and LQKENI. The sequenced CDR3 bases are TGTGCCAGCTCACCGGACAGGGGTGGC. Translated, it gives CASSPDRGG. From start to end, the CDR3 is CASSPDRGGYTF.

This clone was picked up a small number of times. The read stops 3 residues short of the end of the CDR3; the missing end is completed from the germline J gene. V gene TRBV11-2 combines with J gene TRBJ2-1; 7 positions match TRBD2. Germline V gene data show CDR1 as SGHAT and CDR2 as FQNNGV. This CDR3 spans 15 amino acids. V dropped 3 bases and J dropped 0; count of bases not matched to a gene: 2. The CDR3 here is CASSLGGSSYNEQFF. Incomplete CDR3 DNA: TGTGCCAGCAGCTTGGGGGGGAGCTCCTACAATGAG.

This clone occurred many times. The CDR3 end lies 3 residues beyond the end of the read and is filled in from the germline J gene. This chain links TRBV24-1 with TRBJ2-2; 8 nucleotides line up with TRBD1. Germline V gives CDR1 KGHDR, CDR2 SFDVKD. The CDR3 extends over 16 amino acids. The V gene end was trimmed by 0 bases and the J gene end by 4 bases; junction bases not matched to a gene: 3. The covered CDR3 bases are TGTGCCACCAGTGATTTGCGGGGACAGGCCACCGGGGAG. Its protein is CATSDLRGQATGE. The whole CDR3 is CATSDLRGQATGELFF.

This clone was seen ten or more times. Sequencing ends 3 residues short of the CDR3 end; the germline J gene provides the rest. V and J are TRBV6-1 and TRBJ1-3; D may be TRBD1 (5 bases). The ends were cut back, 4 bases at V and 0 bases at J, with 13 bases in the middle. The CDR3 sequence is 16 residues long. CDR1 MNHNS and CDR2 SASEGT come from the germline V gene. The CDR3 bases that were read are TGTGCCAGCAGTGCGGAGGGCGGGGGCTCTGGAAACACC. Translation: CASSAEGGGSGNT. The CDR3 in its entirety is CASSAEGGGSGNTIYF.